These 16 T cell receptor beta chains originate from one sample sequenced in a study of blood T cell repertoires in COVID-19. The data were produced by immunoSEQ multiplex PCR, yet TCRdb's version contains in-frame clones alone and is incomplete. This sample has about 480,000 clones; approximately 90% occur once, and the top ten carry approximately 2%. The sequencing sample was made of PBMCs or T cells enriched from blood (not recorded which). The receptors stem from a woman aged 40 to 50 who had recovered from COVID-19.

This clone showed up just once. The rearrangement joins TRBV29-1 to TRBJ1-2; TRBD1 agrees at 9 bases. The J segment lost 8 bases and the V segment lost 5 bases, leaving 15 bases of the junction unmatched. The CDR3 totals 15 residues. CDR1 is SQVTM and CDR2 is ANQGSEA in the germline V gene. CDR3 coding DNA: TGCAGCGTTACTACAGGGGGCTATGAGTTTATGGGCTACACCTTC. It specifies CSVTTGGYEFMGYTF.

V gene TRBV7-2 combines with J gene TRBJ1-2; TRBD1 might be the D (6 bases). Trimming took off 1 base at V and 6 bases at J, with 9 bases between the two ends. This CDR3 is 13 amino acids long. Germline assignment: CDR1 SGHTA and CDR2 FQGNSA. CDR3 region: CASSLDRENGYTF. For the CDR3, the DNA is TGTGCCAGCAGCTTAGACAGGGAGAATGGCTACACCTTC.

The chain recombines TRBV29-1 with TRBJ2-7; 8 bases are shared with TRBD1. Germline V gene lookup returns CDR1 SQVTM and CDR2 ANQGSEA. J was trimmed by 4 bases and V by 2 bases; bases with no gene match: 7. CDR3 length: 14 residues. The CDR3 sequence is CSVEQGAPKYEQYF. CDR3 nucleotide sequence: TGCAGCGTTGAACAGGGGGCGCCGAAATACGAGCAGTACTTC.

The chain uses TRBV5-6 and TRBJ2-3; D possibly corresponds to TRBD2 (6 bases). This CDR3 has 15 residues. V lost 4 bases to trimming and J lost 6 bases, with 18 bases between them. The germline CDR1 and CDR2 sequences are SGHDT and YYEEEE. In DNA form, the CDR3 reads TGTGCCAGCAGCCTAACTAGCCGTGAAATGGATACGCAGTATTTT. Encoded protein: CASSLTSREMDTQYF.

This clone showed up just once. The chain carries TRBV11-2 and TRBJ2-7, with a tentative D call TRBD1 (5 bases). The ends were cut back, 5 bases at V and 4 bases at J, with 12 bases in the middle. Germline CDR1 and CDR2: SGHAT and FQNNGV. The CDR3 is 13 residues long. CDR3 residues: CASSPQASYEQYF. CDR3 DNA: TGTGCCAGCAGCCCACAGGCATCGTACGAGCAGTACTTC.

This rearrangement joins TRBV11-2 to TRBJ2-7; 9 nucleotides line up with TRBD1. CDR1 and CDR2 from the germline V gene are SGHAT and FQNNGV. The ends lost 1 base at V and 4 bases at J; junction bases unmatched: 8. CDR3 size: 16 residues. The CDR3: CASSLGTGVSWYEQYF. In DNA, the CDR3 is TGTGCCAGCAGCTTAGGGACAGGGGTGTCTTGGTACGAGCAGTACTTC.

This clone was picked up a small number of times. The CDR3 bases are TGTGCCACCAGTGACACCGGGACTGAAGAGACCCAGTACTTC. This sequence encodes CATSDTGTEETQYF. This rearrangement joins TRBV24-1 to TRBJ2-5; D may be TRBD2 (6 bases). The V end was cut by 4 bases, the J end by 3 bases, with 11 bases between. Germline V CDR1 and CDR2: KGHDR, SFDVKD. The CDR3 covers 14 residues.

The genes are TRBV5-6 and TRBJ2-3; TRBD2 is a possible D gene (6 bases). V lost 0 bases and J lost 2, with 10 bases in between. The CDR3 has 15 amino acids. The germline gives CDR1 SGHDT, CDR2 YYEEEE. The CDR3 coding sequence is TGTGCCAGCAGCTTGGATAGCGGACCCACAGATACGCAGTATTTT. Translated: CASSLDSGPTDTQYF. The variable domain in full, with the rest retrieved from reference TRBV5-6 and TRBJ2-3, is DAGVTQSPTHLIKTRGQQVTLRCSPKSGHDTVSWYQQALGQGPQFIFQYYEEEERQRGNFPDRFSGHQFPNYSSELNVNALLLGDSALYLCASSLDSGPTDTQYFGPGTRLTVL.

The chain links TRBV5-4 to TRBJ2-7; D might be TRBD1 (6 bases). The germline CDR1 and CDR2 sequences are SGHNT and YYREEE (reference sequence). The CDR3 spans 13 residues. The V end lost 4 bases, the J end lost 4 bases, and 12 bases lay between the germline ends. The CDR3, as DNA: TGTGCCAGCAGCGCACCACAGGGTTACGAGCAGTACTTC. Translated: CASSAPQGYEQYF.

The chain carries TRBV6-5 and TRBJ2-1, with 7 bases aligning to TRBD2. Germline V CDR1 and CDR2: MNHEY, SVGAGI. The CDR3 contains 15 residues. The junction had 8 bases not matched to a gene; V was cut back by 4 bases and J by 5 bases. Written as DNA, the CDR3 is TGTGCCAGCAGTTGGGGGGGAGCTGGGGACAATGAGCAGTTCTTC. The encoded protein is CASSWGGAGDNEQFF.

J is TRBJ2-3 and V is TRBV5-4; tentative D call: TRBD2 (5 bases). The CDR3 is 13 amino acids. Deletions cut 3 bases from V and 1 base from J, with 6 bases between. Germline loops: CDR1 SGHNT, CDR2 YYREEE (reference sequence). The CDR3 reads CASSSLGTDTQYF. Here the CDR3 DNA reads TGTGCCAGCAGCTCACTAGGCACAGATACGCAGTATTTT.

The genes are TRBV30 and TRBJ2-1, with 7 bases matching TRBD1. Germline values: CDR1 GTSNPN, CDR2 SVGIG (reference sequence). The V and J ends lost 0 bases and 1 base, in that order; junction bases with no gene match: 3. The CDR3 loop spans 15 amino acids. CDR3 protein: CAWSVGTVSYNEQFF. The CDR3 coding sequence is TGTGCCTGGAGTGTGGGGACAGTTTCCTACAATGAGCAGTTCTTC.

This clone is a singleton in its sample. The chain carries TRBV6-5 and TRBJ1-1; D uncertain. CDR1 and CDR2 (germline): MNHEY, SVGAGI. This CDR3 has 16 residues. Trimming left V 2 bases short and J 0 bases short, with 13 bases between. CDR3: CASSYVIGILNTEAFF. Here the CDR3 DNA reads TGTGCCAGCAGTTACGTTATCGGGATTTTGAACACTGAAGCTTTCTTT.

About this clone itself: Other DNA sequences in this sample translate to the same CDR3. For the CDR3, the DNA is TGTGCCAGCAGCTCAGCAGGAGGTAGCTCCTACAATGAGCAGTTCTTC. Its translation is CASSSAGGSSYNEQFF. The rearrangement links TRBV27 to TRBJ2-1, with D tentatively TRBD2 (5 bases). Trimming cost V 6 bases and J 0 bases, with 15 bases left between them. Looked up from germline, CDR1 is MNHEY and CDR2 is SMNVEV (reference sequence). The CDR3 is made up of 16 amino acids.

This chain joins TRBV27 and TRBJ2-1, with 8 bases fitting TRBD2. V gave up 0 bases and J gave up 6 bases; unmatched junction bases: 1. From germline, CDR1 is MNHEY and CDR2 SMNVEV (reference sequence). The CDR3 spans 14 residues. CDR3 nucleotide sequence: TGTGCCAGCAGTTTATCCCTAGCGGGCAATGAGCAGTTCTTC. Translated, it gives CASSLSLAGNEQFF.

The genes are TRBV30 and TRBJ2-7, with D perhaps matching TRBD1 (5 bases). Trimming removed 2 bases at V and 3 bases at J, with 8 bases between. Germline CDR1 and CDR2: GTSNPN and SVGIG (reference sequence). The CDR3 has 12 residues. The CDR3 region is CAWSPDSYEQYF. Here the CDR3 DNA reads TGTGCCTGGAGTCCCGACAGCTACGAGCAGTACTTC.